This T cell receptor (beta chain) is drawn from a study of T cell responses to AZD1222 COVID-19 vaccine. Findings and caveats of the study: Targets within unmutated variant regions were reportedly found for nearly half of spike-specific TCRs.

This CDR3 has 13 amino acids. V shed 2 bases and J shed 2 bases, with 9 bases lying between them. Germline V CDR1 and CDR2: GTSNPN, SVGIG (reference sequence). Worth noting for this clone: Antigen specificity is unknown.

Clones were sequenced by immunoSEQ multiplex PCR, and TCRdb holds only the in-frame ones, with some missing. Among about 150,000 clones listed, roughly 90% were seen once. Doses given second, at about 4 or about 12 weeks, were pooled. The V call is TRBV30, the J call TRBJ1-1; perhaps TRBD1 as D (5 bases). The sample here was peripheral blood, taken 28 days after the second AZD1222 dose. This clonotype originated in an adult who received the AZD1222 COVID-19 vaccine. This chain's CDR3 is CAWSTTGNTEAFF. The DNA for the CDR3 is TGTGCCTGGAGTACAACAGGAAACACTGAAGCTTTCTTT.